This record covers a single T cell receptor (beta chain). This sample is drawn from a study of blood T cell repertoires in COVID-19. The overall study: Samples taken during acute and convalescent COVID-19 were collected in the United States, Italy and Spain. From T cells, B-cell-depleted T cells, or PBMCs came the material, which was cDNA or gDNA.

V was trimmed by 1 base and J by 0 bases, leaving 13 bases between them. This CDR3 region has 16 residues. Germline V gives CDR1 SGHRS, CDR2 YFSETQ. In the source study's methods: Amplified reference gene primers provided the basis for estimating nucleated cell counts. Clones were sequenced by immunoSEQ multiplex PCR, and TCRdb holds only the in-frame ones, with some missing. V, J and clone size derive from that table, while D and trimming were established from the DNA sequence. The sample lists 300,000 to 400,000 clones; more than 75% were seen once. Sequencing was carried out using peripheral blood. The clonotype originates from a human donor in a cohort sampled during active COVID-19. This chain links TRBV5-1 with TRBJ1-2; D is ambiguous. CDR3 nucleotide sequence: TGCGCCAGCAGCTTGAACGGAGGGATAGCTAACTATGGCTACACCTTC. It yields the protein CASSLNGGIANYGYTF.